This TCR beta chain was sequenced in a study of blood T cell repertoires in COVID-19. Study as a whole: Donors in the United States, Italy and Spain gave samples during acute or convalescent COVID-19. PBMCs, B-cell-depleted T cells, or T cells were the source of the cDNA or gDNA that made up the material.

Using immunoSEQ multiplex PCR, the repertoire was profiled, and TCRdb retains in-frame clones only, with some absent. The sample holds around 160,000 clones; 80% are singletons and the top ten take 3.4%. CDR1 is SGHDN and CDR2 is FVKESK in the germline V gene. The V gene lost 2 bases and the J gene lost 1 base, with 8 bases spanning the gap. CDR3 size: 15 residues. This study enrolled people aged roughly 18 to 90 from approximately 24 US geographic areas. Two negative PCRs, clearance, or symptom resolution were required of recovered Cohort 3 donors. This rearrangement joins TRBV14 to TRBJ2-2, with D possibly matching TRBD2 (5 bases). Sequenced input: PBMCs or T cells enriched from blood (not recorded which). The clonotype was recovered from a woman in her sixties who had recovered from COVID-19. As DNA, the CDR3 is TGTGCCAGCAGCCAACTAAGCGGGAACACCGGGGAGCTGTTTTTT. Residues: CASSQLSGNTGELFF. The full variable domain, with the rest looked up from reference TRBV14 and TRBJ2-2, is EAGVTQFPSHSVIEKGQTVTLRCDPISGHDNLYWYRRVMGKEIKFLLHFVKESKQDESGMPNNRFLAERTGGTYSTLKVQPAELEDSGVYFCASSQLSGNTGELFFGEGSRLTVL.